What follows are 27 T cell receptor beta chains derived from one specimen sequenced in a study of PD-1 blockade in classical Hodgkin lymphoma. Clones were read by immunoSEQ multiplex PCR, and TCRdb kept only the in-frame ones, dropping some. The table records roughly 77,000 clones, about 93% of them present only once. The time point denotes: newly diagnosed, previously untreated cHL patient sample. Sequenced sample: peripheral blood mononuclear cells (PBMCs). The receptors derive from a human donor with classical Hodgkin lymphoma.

The chain couples TRBV28 to TRBJ2-5; D is unresolved. This CDR3 contains 14 residues. Germline lookup yields CDR1 MDHEN and CDR2 SYDVKM. V was trimmed by 3 bases and J by 5 bases, leaving 13 bases between them. CDR3 amino acids: CASSFSSPWETQYF. CDR3 nucleotides: TGTGCCAGCAGTTTTTCCAGCCCTTGGGAGACCCAGTACTTC.

The chain couples TRBV5-1 to TRBJ2-1; TRBD2 aligns across 8 bases. The CDR3 runs to 19 residues. V shed 1 base, J shed 3 bases, and the junction held 15 bases outside the gene matches. From germline, CDR1 is SGHRS and CDR2 YFSETQ. The CDR3 bases are TGCGCCAGCAGCTTGCGATCGATTGTAGCGGGGAGCAACTACAATGAGCAGTTCTTC. This sequence encodes CASSLRSIVAGSNYNEQFF.

This clone occurred once. The V call is TRBV9, the J call TRBJ2-2; D not certain. V lost 6 bases to trimming and J lost 7 bases, with 10 bases between them. Germline assignment: CDR1 SGDLS and CDR2 YYNGEE. The CDR3 is made up of 12 amino acids. CDR3 sequence: CASTRLGGELFF. For the CDR3, the DNA is TGTGCCAGCACTAGGCTGGGCGGGGAGCTGTTTTTT.

The gene calls are TRBV19 and TRBJ2-1, with D possibly being TRBD2 (6 bases). Trimming removed 10 bases from V and 0 bases from J, with 13 bases in between. The CDR3 totals 14 residues. The germline V gene has CDR1 LNHDA and CDR2 SQIVND (reference sequence). In nucleotides, the CDR3 is TGTGCCACCCGCGGAGGGAGCTCCTACAATGAGCAGTTCTTC. Translation: CATRGGSSYNEQFF.

The chain links TRBV2 to TRBJ2-5; 9 positions agree with TRBD2. The CDR3 runs to 16 residues. J was trimmed by 4 bases and V by 2 bases; bases with no gene match: 8. Germline V lookup: CDR1 SNHLY, CDR2 FYNNEI. The CDR3 reads CASSELAGGPGETQYF. CDR3 DNA sequence: TGTGCCAGCAGTGAACTCGCGGGGGGGCCGGGAGAGACCCAGTACTTC.

The chain employs TRBV6-6 and TRBJ1-5; D gene ambiguous. V lost 4 bases to trimming and J lost 7 bases, with 8 bases between them. Germline V gene lookup returns CDR1 MNHNY and CDR2 SVGAGI (reference sequence). The CDR3 extends over 12 amino acids. The CDR3 DNA follows: TGTGCCAGCAGTTCGCTTGGCCAGCCCCAGCATTTT. This encodes CASSSLGQPQHF.

The CDR3: CASSASLIRELNRYTF. Written as DNA, the CDR3 is TGTGCCAGCAGCGCTTCTTTGATCCGGGAGCTCAATCGCTACACCTTC. The chain employs TRBV9 and TRBJ1-2; D call uncertain. Germline-derived CDR1 and CDR2 are SGDLS and YYNGEE. The CDR3 length is 16 residues. Trimming pared 3 bases from V and 9 bases from J, leaving 24 bases between.

CDR3 sequence (DNA): TGTGCCAGCAGTTTATTTATCCGTACTAGCGGGCAAGAGACCCAGTACTTC. This sequence encodes CASSLFIRTSGQETQYF. The genes are TRBV27 and TRBJ2-5; 9 bases match TRBD2. The length of the CDR3 is 17 residues. Trimming at V came to 1 base and at J to 2 bases, leaving 8 bases not matched to a gene. Germline V gene sequence: CDR1 MNHEY, CDR2 SMNVEV (reference sequence).

The rearrangement uses TRBV5-6 and TRBJ2-5; a weak D match, TRBD1 (6 bases). CDR1 is SGHDT and CDR2 is YYEEEE in the germline V gene. V lost 4 bases and J lost 2, with 18 bases in between. CDR3 length equals 16 residues. CDR3 bases: TGTGCCAGCAGCCGCAGGAGACAGGCGACTCAAGAGACCCAGTACTTC. Amino acid sequence: CASSRRRQATQETQYF.

The chain carries TRBV11-2 and TRBJ2-5; tentatively, D is TRBD1 (6 bases). CDR3 length equals 17 residues. Trimming removed 3 bases at V and 4 bases at J, with 21 bases between. Germline V gene lookup returns CDR1 SGHAT and CDR2 FQNNGV. CDR3 sequence (DNA): TGTGCCAGCAGCTTCCCCACCCCCACAGGGCGAGGAGAGACCCAGTACTTC. Translating it yields CASSFPTPTGRGETQYF. Drawing the rest from reference TRBV11-2 and TRBJ2-5, the complete variable domain is EAGVAQSPRYKIIEKRQSVAFWCNPISGHATLYWYQQILGQGPKLLIQFQNNGVVDDSQLPKDRFSAERLKGVDSTLKIQPAKLEDSAVYLCASSFPTPTGRGETQYFGPGTRLLVL.

The V and J genes are TRBV7-9 and TRBJ2-5; D gene uncertain. The V end lost 5 bases, the J end lost 1 base, and 11 bases lay between the germline ends. The CDR3 has 14 amino acids. Germline V gene data show CDR1 as SEHNR and CDR2 as FQNEAQ (reference sequence). The CDR3 nucleotides are TGTGCCAGCAGCCACCCCCGAGCCCAAGAGACCCAGTACTTC. Encoded protein: CASSHPRAQETQYF.

Here the CDR3 DNA reads TGTGCCAGCAGTCCAAGGACAGGGGGCACGAACACCGGGGAGCTGTTTTTT. Its protein is CASSPRTGGTNTGELFF. The chain uses TRBV27 and TRBJ2-2; 11 bases map to TRBD1. The CDR3 extends over 17 amino acids. The junction had 5 bases not matched to a gene; V was cut back by 5 bases and J by 0 bases. Germline V lookup: CDR1 MNHEY, CDR2 SMNVEV (reference sequence).

The chain links TRBV5-4 to TRBJ2-2; D could derive from TRBD1 or TRBD2 (5 bases each). V lost 4 bases, J lost 2 bases, and 12 bases lay in between. This CDR3 has 15 residues. Germline V CDR1 and CDR2: SGHNT, YYREEE (reference sequence). This CDR3 reads CASSPPGLNTGELFF. The CDR3 bases are TGTGCCAGCAGCCCCCCGGGGCTTAACACCGGGGAGCTGTTTTTT. Together with reference TRBV5-4 and TRBJ2-2, the CDR3 gives the full variable domain: ETGVTQSPTHLIKTRGQQVTLRCSSQSGHNTVSWYQQALGQGPQFIFQYYREEENGRGNFPPRFSGLQFPNYSSELNVNALELDDSALYLCASSPPGLNTGELFFGEGSRLTVL.

The chain has TRBV19 and TRBJ2-2; D unclear. This CDR3 region has 14 residues. Germline loops: CDR1 LNHDA, CDR2 SQIVND (reference sequence). Trimming cost V 7 bases and J 3 bases, with 12 bases left between them. CDR3 amino acids: CASKGGDDTGELFF. The CDR3 DNA reads as TGTGCCAGTAAAGGCGGAGACGACACCGGGGAGCTGTTTTTT. The variable domain in full, with the rest retrieved from reference TRBV19 and TRBJ2-2, is DGGITQSPKYLFRKEGQNVTLSCEQNLNHDAMYWYRQDPGQGLRLIYYSQIVNDFQKGDIAEGYSVSREKKESFPLTVTSAQKNPTAFYLCASKGGDDTGELFFGEGSRLTVL.

The chain recombines TRBV6-1 with TRBJ2-7; D gene uncertain. Germline-derived CDR1 and CDR2 are MNHNS and SASEGT. The CDR3 extends over 14 amino acids. Between the trimmed V and J ends, which lost 5 bases and 7 bases, there was a span of 18 bases. This CDR3 reads CASSIHLPGWEQYF. DNA of the CDR3: TGTGCCAGCAGTATCCACCTACCCGGTTGGGAGCAGTACTTC.

The chain employs TRBV29-1 and TRBJ2-1; D is possibly TRBD1 or TRBD2 (6 bases each). The CDR3 has 13 residues. V lost 4 bases, J lost 7 bases, and 14 bases lay in between. Looked up from germline, CDR1 is SQVTM and CDR2 is ANQGSEA. The CDR3 sequence is CSVGKGGWNEQFF. DNA for the CDR3: TGCAGCGTTGGTAAGGGGGGTTGGAATGAGCAGTTCTTC.

The chain couples TRBV7-9 to TRBJ1-1, with D maybe TRBD1 (5 bases). Germline CDR1 SEHNR, CDR2 FQNEAQ (reference sequence). The CDR3 sequence is 14 residues long. V dropped 5 bases and J dropped 1 base, with 11 bases sitting between them. The CDR3 coding sequence is TGTGCCAGCAGCCCCCGGGGCTCGAACACTGAAGCTTTCTTT. Its translation: CASSPRGSNTEAFF.

The CDR3 region is CASSFWGMGDVNYGYTF. The CDR3 DNA follows: TGTGCCAGCAGCTTTTGGGGCATGGGGGACGTTAACTATGGCTACACCTTC. This rearrangement joins TRBV7-9 to TRBJ1-2, with TRBD1 as a possible D gene (5 bases). The ends were cut back, 3 bases at V and 1 base at J, with 18 bases in the middle. CDR1 is SEHNR, CDR2 FQNEAQ, per germline (reference sequence). CDR3 length: 17 residues.

The table lists this clone with a few counts. This chain links TRBV7-9 with TRBJ1-2; D not certain. The CDR3 runs to 13 residues. The germline CDR1 and CDR2 sequences are SEHNR and FQNEAQ (reference sequence). V was cut by 0 bases and J by 4 bases, with 6 bases left in between. In nucleotides, the CDR3 is TGTGCCAGCAGCTTAGCCGTTCCCTATGGCTACACCTTC. Translation gives CASSLAVPYGYTF.

This sequence joins TRBV5-5 and TRBJ1-4, with no clear D. Germline loops: CDR1 SGHKS, CDR2 YYEKEE (reference sequence). V shed 0 bases and J shed 0 bases, with 3 bases lying between them. The CDR3 totals 14 residues. CDR3 protein: CASSLGATNEKLFF. Here the CDR3 DNA reads TGTGCCAGCAGCTTGGGTGCAACTAATGAAAAACTGTTTTTT.

With regard to this clone: One junction end disagrees with the germline gene, perhaps due to a read error. The chain links TRBV5-1 to TRBJ1-4, with 11 bases that match TRBD1. CDR1 is SGHRS, CDR2 YFSETQ, per germline. This CDR3 has 17 amino acids. For the CDR3, the DNA is TGCGCCAGCAGCCCCGGACAGGGGGCAGTTCCAAATGACAAACTGTTTTTT. Protein sequence: CASSPGQGAVPNDKLFF.

J is TRBJ2-1 and V is TRBV16; 10 bases are shared with TRBD2. The junction had 5 bases not matched to a gene; V was cut back by 2 bases and J by 10 bases. The CDR3 contains 14 residues. From germline, CDR1 is KGHSY and CDR2 FQNENV. Here the CDR3 reads CASSQGLAEGEQFF. The DNA for the CDR3 is TGTGCCAGCAGCCAAGGACTAGCGGAAGGGGAGCAGTTCTTC.

CDR3 nucleotides: TGCGCCAGCAGCTTCACTGGGGGCCGCACAGATACGCAGTATTTT. Protein: CASSFTGGRTDTQYF. The chain links TRBV5-1 to TRBJ2-3; possible D gene TRBD1, 6 bases. V was shortened by 2 bases and J by 1 base, with 11 bases between the two germline ends. The length of the CDR3 is 15 residues. Germline V gene lookup returns CDR1 SGHRS and CDR2 YFSETQ.

This rearrangement joins TRBV27 to TRBJ2-7; tentatively, D is TRBD1 or TRBD2 (5 bases each). V lost 6 bases and J 3 bases, leaving 18 bases between the germline ends. This CDR3 comprises 15 residues. Germline V gene lookup returns CDR1 MNHEY and CDR2 SMNVEV (reference sequence). DNA for the CDR3: TGTGCCAGCAGGTTGGACGGAAGGGACCTCTACGAGCAGTACTTC. Translating gives CASRLDGRDLYEQYF.

The rearrangement uses TRBV6-5 and TRBJ2-7, with D uncertain. Germline CDR1 is MNHEY and CDR2 is SVGAGI. The V end lost 2 bases, the J end lost 4 bases, and 3 bases lay between the germline ends. There are 11 residues in the CDR3. The CDR3 here is CASSYRYEQYF. The CDR3 nucleotides read TGTGCCAGCAGTTACCGGTACGAGCAGTACTTC.

The chain links TRBV7-9 to TRBJ2-2; possible D gene TRBD1, 5 bases. The CDR3 extends over 14 amino acids. Germline CDR1 and CDR2: SEHNR and FQNEAQ (reference sequence). Trimming took off 5 bases at V and 7 bases at J, with 14 bases between the two ends. CDR3 in amino acids: CASSPDRDNGELFF. The CDR3 DNA is TGTGCCAGCAGCCCCGACAGAGATAACGGGGAGCTGTTTTTT.

The chain links TRBV5-1 to TRBJ2-3; 8 bases map to TRBD2. From germline, CDR1 is SGHRS and CDR2 YFSETQ. This CDR3 is 15 amino acids long. V was clipped by 4 bases and J by 3 bases; unmatched bases: 7. The CDR3 region is CASSLGTSWTDTQYF. DNA of the CDR3: TGCGCCAGCAGCCTCGGGACTAGTTGGACAGATACGCAGTATTTT.